Presented here are 23 T cell receptor beta chains from one specimen sequenced in a study of blood T cell repertoires in COVID-19. The method was immunoSEQ multiplex PCR; TCRdb's version includes in-frame clones alone and lacks a portion of them. The sample shows about 210,000 clones, around nine tenths of them seen only once. Specimen: peripheral blood. The receptors here all came from a man aged 18 to 35 with active or convalescent COVID-19.

V and J are TRBV7-2 and TRBJ2-5; D may be TRBD1 (6 bases). The length of the CDR3 is 14 residues. Germline V gene sequence: CDR1 SGHTA, CDR2 FQGNSA. With 2 bases removed from V and 1 base from J, the gap between germline ends came to 8 bases. This CDR3 reads CASSLQGLQETQYF. The DNA of the CDR3 is TGTGCCAGCAGCTTACAGGGGCTCCAAGAGACCCAGTACTTC.

This chain joins TRBV27 and TRBJ1-5; D may be TRBD1 (5 bases). Trimming removed 5 bases at V and 4 bases at J, with 9 bases between. Germline assignment: CDR1 MNHEY and CDR2 SMNVEV (reference sequence). CDR3 length: 13 amino acids. In DNA, the CDR3 is TGTGCCAGCAGTATAGGGGTAAATCAGCCCCAGCATTTT. This translates into CASSIGVNQPQHF.

The sample holds one count of this clone. The chain links TRBV3-1 (or the pseudogene TRBV3-2) to TRBJ2-1; 9 nucleotides line up with TRBD2. The trim removed 6 bases at V and 8 bases at J, leaving 14 bases unmatched. Germline V gives CDR1 LGHDT, CDR2 YNNKEL (reference sequence). This CDR3 has 16 residues. CDR3 amino acids: CASRTSGTPGGDEQFF. CDR3 DNA: TGTGCCAGCAGGACTAGCGGAACGCCCGGCGGGGATGAGCAGTTCTTC.

Written as DNA, the CDR3 is TGTGCCAGCAGTTACTCGACCAGGGGGACTGAAGCTTTCTTT. Its translation is CASSYSTRGTEAFF. This chain links TRBV6-6 with TRBJ1-1; 7 bases align to TRBD1. V lost 0 bases to trimming and J lost 5 bases; unmatched junction nucleotides: 3. The CDR3 consists of 14 residues. In germline, CDR1 is MNHNY, CDR2 SVGAGI (reference sequence).

This clone has ten or more counts. V and J are TRBV9 and TRBJ1-6; the D gene is possibly TRBD1 (5 bases). CDR3 length equals 15 residues. V lost 3 bases to trimming and J lost 10 bases, with 17 bases between them. CDR1 is SGDLS, CDR2 YYNGEE, per germline. The DNA for the CDR3 is TGTGCCAGCAGCGCGGACGGGGGAGGTGGGTCACCCCTCCACTTT. Its translation is CASSADGGGGSPLHF. The variable domain in full, with the rest retrieved from reference TRBV9 and TRBJ1-6, is DSGVTQTPKHLITATGQRVTLRCSPRSGDLSVYWYQQSLDQGLQFLIQYYNGEERAKGNILERFSAQQFPDLHSELNLSSLELGDSALYFCASSADGGGGSPLHFGNGTRLTVT.

This clone has a count of ten or more. The chain recombines TRBV2 with TRBJ2-3; 12 bases match TRBD2. Germline V gene sequence: CDR1 SNHLY, CDR2 FYNNEI. This CDR3 spans 17 amino acids. V lost 6 bases, J lost 0 bases, and 7 bases stayed unmatched. The CDR3 region is CASRILAGGMSTDTQYF. In DNA, the CDR3 is TGTGCCAGCAGGATACTAGCGGGAGGTATGAGCACAGATACGCAGTATTTT.

CDR3 DNA: TGTGCCAGCGCTGCGGGGACAGGTCCCAACGAGCAGTACTTC. Its protein product is CASAAGTGPNEQYF. The rearrangement joins TRBV19 to TRBJ2-7; 8 bases fit TRBD1. CDR3 length equals 14 residues. With V trimmed by 9 bases and J by 5 bases, 12 bases remained unmatched. CDR1 LNHDA and CDR2 SQIVND come from the germline V gene (reference sequence).

On this clone itself: Additional DNA sequences in this sample encode the identical CDR3. V usage is TRBV11-2 and J usage is TRBJ2-5, with D possibly TRBD1 on 6 matching bases. The V end lost 1 base, the J end lost 2 bases, and 8 bases lay between the germline ends. The CDR3 has 14 residues. Germline V gene data show CDR1 as SGHAT and CDR2 as FQNNGV. The DNA of the CDR3 is TGTGCCAGCAGCTTAGGAACAGGGCAAGAGACCCAGTACTTC. Translating it yields CASSLGTGQETQYF.

V and J are TRBV30 and TRBJ1-5, with TRBD1 matching over 9 bases. Germline V gene lookup returns CDR1 GTSNPN and CDR2 SVGIG (reference sequence). V shed 2 bases, J shed 0 bases, and the junction held 5 bases outside the gene matches. The CDR3 is 16 residues long. CDR3 protein: CAWSIQQGASNQPQHF. CDR3 nucleotides: TGTGCCTGGAGTATCCAACAGGGGGCTAGCAATCAGCCCCAGCATTTT.

The chain is built from TRBV3-1 (or the pseudogene TRBV3-2) and TRBJ2-5; 9 bases align to TRBD2. Trimming cost V 8 bases and J 5 bases; bases outside gene matches: 9. Germline V gene sequence: CDR1 LGHDT, CDR2 YNNKEL (reference sequence). This CDR3 spans 14 amino acids. Here the CDR3 reads CASDSGRPWETQYF. CDR3 coding DNA: TGTGCCAGCGACAGCGGGAGGCCCTGGGAGACCCAGTACTTC.

The genes are TRBV11-2 and TRBJ1-2, with TRBD1 as a possible D gene (6 bases). The CDR3 totals 13 residues. V lost 1 base to trimming and J lost 6 bases, with 9 bases between them. Looked up from germline, CDR1 is SGHAT and CDR2 is FQNNGV. The CDR3: CASSLVQGNGYTF. The DNA for the CDR3 is TGTGCCAGCAGCTTAGTCCAGGGGAATGGCTACACCTTC.

DNA of the CDR3: TGCGCCAGCAGCCATAGAGACGGGAGCACAGATACGCAGTATTTT. It translates to CASSHRDGSTDTQYF. This sequence joins TRBV4-3 and TRBJ2-3; unclear D gene. V dropped 3 bases and J dropped 0 bases, with 10 bases sitting between them. The CDR3 is made up of 15 amino acids. CDR1 and CDR2 (germline): LGHNA, YSLEER.

The chain links TRBV27 to TRBJ2-7, with 8 bases aligning to TRBD1. Per germline, CDR1 MNHEY and CDR2 SMNVEV (reference sequence). CDR3 length equals 18 residues. V lost 1 base and J lost 1; bases outside the gene matches: 12. This CDR3 is CASSLLGQGARTSYEQYF. The CDR3 nucleotides are TGTGCCAGCAGTTTATTGGGGCAGGGGGCCCGAACGTCCTACGAGCAGTACTTC.

This chain joins TRBV9 and TRBJ2-5; 11 nucleotides align to TRBD1. The CDR3 extends over 14 amino acids. The V gene end was trimmed by 4 bases and the J gene end by 4 bases; junction bases not matched to a gene: 3. The germline CDR1 and CDR2 sequences are SGDLS and YYNGEE. The CDR3 bases are TGTGCCAGCAGCCCGGGACAGGGGGGAGAGACCCAGTACTTC. Encoded protein: CASSPGQGGETQYF. Full variable domain (outside the CDR3, taken from reference TRBV9 and TRBJ2-5): DSGVTQTPKHLITATGQRVTLRCSPRSGDLSVYWYQQSLDQGLQFLIQYYNGEERAKGNILERFSAQQFPDLHSELNLSSLELGDSALYFCASSPGQGGETQYFGPGTRLLVL.

V is TRBV28 and J is TRBJ1-3; D may be TRBD1 (6 bases). V lost 9 bases to trimming and J lost 0 bases, with 18 bases between them. The CDR3 runs 16 residues. The germline V gene encodes CDR1 MDHEN and CDR2 SYDVKM. DNA for the CDR3: TGTGCCAGTACCACGGGACAAAGGTTCTCTGGAAACACCATATATTTT. Its protein product is CASTTGQRFSGNTIYF.

The chain is built from TRBV15 and TRBJ2-2; D remains unclear. Germline CDR1 is LNHNV and CDR2 is YYDKDF (reference sequence). The CDR3 sequence is 12 residues long. V lost 6 bases to trimming and J lost 3 bases, with 5 bases between them. The CDR3 bases are TGTGCCACCAGTATCGACACCGGGGAGCTGTTTTTT. Protein sequence: CATSIDTGELFF.

V and J are TRBV6-5 and TRBJ2-1; 13 bases match TRBD2. V was pared by 10 bases and J by 7 bases, with 7 bases of the junction left unmatched. Germline V gene data show CDR1 as MNHEY and CDR2 as SVGAGI. This CDR3 contains 14 residues. The CDR3 region is CATVGLAGVNEQFF. The CDR3 DNA follows: TGTGCCACCGTAGGACTAGCGGGAGTAAATGAGCAGTTCTTC.

A few counts support this clone. The chain combines TRBV4-2 with TRBJ1-2; D remains unclear. With 0 bases removed from V and 4 bases from J, the gap between germline ends came to 15 bases. This CDR3 has 16 amino acids. The germline V gene encodes CDR1 LGHNA and CDR2 YNFKEQ. The DNA of the CDR3 is TGTGCCAGCAGCCAAGATCTCGGGTCTGTACGCTATGGCTACACCTTC. It translates to CASSQDLGSVRYGYTF.

The chain uses TRBV28 and TRBJ1-6; D not certain. Trimming cost V 5 bases and J 6 bases, with 11 bases left between them. Germline V lookup: CDR1 MDHEN, CDR2 SYDVKM. The CDR3 length is 14 residues. CDR3 nucleotide sequence: TGTGCCAGCAGTAACACATTCAGTAATTCACCCCTCCACTTT. This codes for CASSNTFSNSPLHF.

This clone was observed a few times. The CDR3 loop is CASSPRLSGGEFF. The CDR3 nucleotides are TGCGCCAGCAGCCCCCGACTGTCAGGCGGGGAATTCTTC. V and J are TRBV5-1 and TRBJ2-1, with D possibly TRBD2 on 6 matching bases. The germline V and J ends were trimmed by 4 bases and 16 bases, with 21 bases remaining between them. The CDR3 runs to 13 residues. CDR1 and CDR2 from the germline V gene are SGHRS and YFSETQ.

This chain's CDR3 is CASSLDGGPGNTIYF. The CDR3 bases are TGTGCCAGCAGCTTGGATGGGGGCCCTGGAAACACCATATATTTT. This chain uses TRBV5-4 with TRBJ1-3; perhaps TRBD1 as D (6 bases). Trimming shortened V by 0 bases and J by 2 bases, and 9 bases separated the two germline ends. The CDR3 has 15 residues. Germline loops: CDR1 SGHNT, CDR2 YYREEE (reference sequence).

This chain uses TRBV28 with TRBJ1-2, with TRBD1 matching 7 bases. The V segment lost 7 bases and the J segment 4 bases; nucleotides outside the gene matches: 15. The V gene's germline CDR1 is MDHEN and CDR2 SYDVKM. The CDR3 is 16 residues long. The CDR3, as DNA: TGTGCCAGCATGGGTTATTCGGCCGGGGACAGCTATGGCTACACCTTC. Protein: CASMGYSAGDSYGYTF.

The chain carries TRBV6-5 and TRBJ2-7; D not certain. The germline V gene has CDR1 MNHEY and CDR2 SVGAGI. The CDR3 has 12 residues. Trimming took 5 bases from V and 3 from J, leaving 8 bases between them. CDR3 in amino acids: CASSSTVYEQYF. CDR3 sequence (DNA): TGTGCCAGCAGTAGTACTGTCTACGAGCAGTACTTC.